In its sample, the clone carrying this T cell receptor beta chain was seen a few times. What it binds is not known. The CDR3 extends over 17 amino acids. The V gene's germline CDR1 is SEHNR and CDR2 FQNEAQ (reference sequence). V lost 5 bases, J lost 5 bases, and 16 bases stayed unmatched. Cells sorted as Tregs were CD4+, CD25+ and CD127-/low. Study-level results: Tumor memory CD4+ T cell TCR gene usage clustered with blood and lymph node memory CD4+ cells and lymph node naive CD4+ cells. The larger-cohort validation was restricted to a single TCR beta V-J rearrangement rather than whole repertoires. Tumor-infiltrating Treg TCR alpha and beta sequences overlapped most with tumor naive CD4+ T cells, then blood naive.

Semi-nested PCR with Nested Universal Primer A followed constant-region reverse priming of full-length variable regions. TCRdb processed the 5' RACE reads anew with MiXCR; each CDR3 protein has one entry. Seen here are tens of thousands of distinct CDR3 sequences, 20% to 25% observed once, and the top ten hold approximately 4%. The sequence came from a female donor with breast cancer. The V and J genes are TRBV7-9 and TRBJ2-5; TRBD1 matches 8 bases. Sequencing was done on a sample of Tregs sorted from blood. CDR3 nucleotides: TGTGCCAGCAGCCCTAAAACCGGGACAGGCGCTCGTGAGACCCAGTACTTC. Translated, it gives CASSPKTGTGARETQYF. Supplemented by reference TRBV7-9 and TRBJ2-5, the full variable domain reads DTGVSQNPRHKITKRGQNVTFRCDPISEHNRLYWYRQTLGQGPEFLTYFQNEAQLEKSRLLSDRFSAERPKGSFSTLEIQRTEQGDSAMYLCASSPKTGTGARETQYFGPGTRLLVL.